The source of this TCR beta chain is a study of cytomegalovirus exposure and HLA in healthy donors. As for this clone: Its matching antigen is unknown.

General study findings and limits: Fewer N-insertions than the roughly 670-donor mean were reportedly shown by an Asian-associated ancestry cluster in a later analysis. Rates of TCR association differed by HLA locus in a later analysis, with DRB1 highest and HLA-C lowest.

The study ran its PCR with 60 Vbeta and 13 Jbeta primers. TCRdb's table, derived via immunoSEQ multiplex PCR, lists solely in-frame clones and lacks some. The data show about 120,000 clones, roughly 85% seen once. Looked up from germline, CDR1 is MGHDK and CDR2 is SYGVNS. The CDR3 loop spans 13 amino acids. The germline V and J ends were trimmed by 7 bases and 1 base, with 7 bases remaining between them. The material sequenced was PBMCs. The chain combines TRBV25-1 with TRBJ2-2; D is ambiguous. This receptor was identified in a man aged 18 to 35 in good health and CMV-seropositive. In DNA form, the CDR3 reads TGTGCCAGCACCGGTTGGAACACCGGGGAGCTGTTTTTT. Translating it yields CASTGWNTGELFF.